Below are 25 T cell receptor beta chains sequenced from a single sample in a study of human CD8 memory T cell subsets. Libraries targeted TCR beta using 5' RACE with UMIs. Each CDR3 protein gets one entry in TCRdb, which reprocessed the 5' RACE reads and gives no DNA. The listing records about 9,200 distinct CDR3 sequences. Among CD8+ T cells, TPEX were CCR7+ PD-1+ TIGIT+ early memory cells with exhausted-like traits. Material: CD8+ T cells from PBMCs. These receptors all come from a human donor in good health.

The chain has TRBV10-2 and TRBJ2-7; TCRdb names TRBD1, which stays unverified in the absence of DNA. The CDR3 runs 12 residues. Looked up from germline, CDR1 is WSHSY and CDR2 is SAAADI. CDR3 region: CASMDSTYEQYF.

This chain's CDR3 is CASSVRLAGGEADTQYF. The genes are TRBV7-9 and TRBJ2-3; TCRdb lists TRBD2, though no DNA is available to test this call. Germline V gene sequence: CDR1 SEHNR, CDR2 FQNEAQ (reference sequence). The CDR3 is 17 amino acids.

The chain couples TRBV19 to TRBJ2-1; TCRdb indicates TRBD1, and absent DNA this call remains unverified. The germline V gene encodes CDR1 LNHDA and CDR2 SQIVND (reference sequence). The CDR3 length is 12 residues. The CDR3 here is CASTQGYNEQFF. The complete variable domain, with remaining parts taken from reference TRBV19 and TRBJ2-1, reads DGGITQSPKYLFRKEGQNVTLSCEQNLNHDAMYWYRQDPGQGLRLIYYSQIVNDFQKGDIAEGYSVSREKKESFPLTVTSAQKNPTAFYLCASTQGYNEQFFGPGTRLTVL.

The chain employs TRBV6-2 or TRBV6-3 and TRBJ2-1; TCRdb calls TRBD2, which cannot be checked without DNA. The CDR3 runs 15 residues. Germline CDR1 is MNHEY and CDR2 is SVGEGT. The CDR3 is CASRKDGRVDNEQFF.

J is TRBJ2-1 and V is TRBV7-6. There are 12 residues in the CDR3. CDR1 is SGHVS and CDR2 is FNYEAQ in the germline V gene. This CDR3 reads CASSLMNNEQFF. Full variable domain (rest looked up from reference TRBV7-6 and TRBJ2-1): GAGVSQSPRYKVTKRGQDVALRCDPISGHVSLYWYRQALGQGPEFLTYFNYEAQQDKSGLPNDRFSAERPEGSISTLTIQRTEQRDSAMYRCASSLMNNEQFFGPGTRLTVL.

The chain employs TRBV28 and TRBJ2-1; the D call from TCRdb, TRBD2, cannot be confirmed without DNA. CDR1 is MDHEN, CDR2 SYDVKM, per germline. The CDR3 spans 16 residues. The CDR3 region is CASSTRLAGEHNEQFF.

The gene calls are TRBV13 and TRBJ2-1; TCRdb indicates TRBD1, and absent DNA this call remains unverified. The CDR3 loop spans 15 amino acids. The germline CDR1 and CDR2 sequences are PRHDT and FYEKMQ (reference sequence). This chain's CDR3 is CASSLVTGPLNEQFF. Based on the CDR3 plus reference TRBV13 and TRBJ2-1, the full variable domain is AAGVIQSPRHLIKEKRETATLKCYPIPRHDTVYWYQQGPGQDPQFLISFYEKMQSDKGSIPDRFSAQQFSDYHSELNMSSLELGDSALYFCASSLVTGPLNEQFFGPGTRLTVL.

This chain joins TRBV4-1 and TRBJ2-7; the TCRdb call, TRBD2, lacks DNA for checking. CDR1 is MGHRA, CDR2 YSYEKL, per germline. The CDR3 has 17 amino acids. The CDR3 region is CASSRYAGLAGDYEQYF.

The chain links TRBV12-3 or TRBV12-4 to TRBJ2-5; TCRdb's assignment of TRBD2 cannot be checked, as there is no DNA. The CDR3 is 14 residues long. The CDR3 here is CASLRSGTQETQYF.

The chain uses TRBV19 and TRBJ1-1; TCRdb proposes TRBD1, but this gene call is untestable without DNA. Germline CDR1 and CDR2: LNHDA and SQIVND (reference sequence). CDR3 length equals 13 residues. CDR3 loop: CASSGTGYTEAFF.

The CDR3: CSARSGGPLEQFF. The V gene is TRBV20-1, the J gene TRBJ2-1; the TCRdb call, TRBD2, lacks DNA for checking. CDR1 is DFQATT and CDR2 is SNEGSKA in the germline V gene (reference sequence). CDR3 length equals 13 residues.

The V and J genes are TRBV7-8 and TRBJ1-2; TCRdb outputs TRBD1, but without DNA this stays unchecked. This CDR3 is built from 15 residues. Germline CDR1 SGHVS, CDR2 FQNEAQ. CDR3 loop: CASSLGFRDNYGYTF.

The V call is TRBV6-4, the J call TRBJ1-5; without DNA, the TCRdb call of TRBD1 cannot be checked. CDR1 is MRHNA, CDR2 SNTAGT, per germline. This CDR3 region has 14 residues. CDR3 sequence: CATPPSRGRQPQHF.

The chain combines TRBV20-1 with TRBJ1-5; TCRdb returns TRBD1, unconfirmable since there is no DNA. Per germline, CDR1 DFQATT and CDR2 SNEGSKA (reference sequence). The CDR3 spans 18 residues. The CDR3 is CSARDLGSGAFSNQPQHF.

The chain is built from TRBV4-1 and TRBJ2-1. The CDR3 spans 11 residues. Germline assignment: CDR1 MGHRA and CDR2 YSYEKL. The CDR3 reads CASSQGVEQFF.

The J gene is TRBJ2-1, the V gene TRBV28; TCRdb's D gene call, TRBD1, goes unchecked for lack of DNA. The CDR3 sequence is 16 residues long. Germline V lookup: CDR1 MDHEN, CDR2 SYDVKM. CDR3: CASSRGRDITYNEQFF.

This chain joins TRBV7-3 and TRBJ2-1; with no DNA, the TCRdb D assignment of TRBD2 cannot be verified. Germline V gene lookup returns CDR1 SGHTA and CDR2 FQGTGA. The CDR3 runs to 15 residues. The CDR3 is CASSIGTSGIGEQFF.

The V and J genes are TRBV11-2 and TRBJ2-1; TCRdb picks TRBD1, but there is no DNA to check that call. CDR3 length: 13 amino acids. CDR1 and CDR2 (germline): SGHAT, FQNNGV. CDR3 protein: CASSLWGHNEQFF.

The chain employs TRBV24-1 and TRBJ2-3; the TRBD1 assignment by TCRdb is unverifiable without DNA. Per germline, CDR1 KGHDR and CDR2 SFDVKD. This CDR3 region has 15 residues. CDR3 sequence reads: CATSGRQGGIDTQYF.

The chain employs TRBV10-3 and TRBJ1-2; the TCRdb call, TRBD1, lacks DNA for checking. The CDR3 is made up of 15 amino acids. CDR1 and CDR2 from the germline V gene are ENHRY and SYGVKD. The CDR3 region is CAISEQGRESVGYTF.

The chain has TRBV5-4 and TRBJ2-3; TCRdb's D gene call, TRBD2, goes unchecked for lack of DNA. CDR3 length: 15 amino acids. Germline CDR1 reads SGHNT; CDR2 reads YYREEE (reference sequence). This CDR3 is CASSLGQRSTDTQYF.

The chain is built from TRBV10-3 and TRBJ2-3; TCRdb returns TRBD1, unconfirmable since there is no DNA. Germline assignment: CDR1 ENHRY and CDR2 SYGVKD. The CDR3 runs 13 residues. The CDR3 loop is CAISPRGGDTQYF.

V and J are TRBV2 and TRBJ2-2; there is no DNA to check the TCRdb D call of TRBD1. The germline V gene encodes CDR1 SNHLY and CDR2 FYNNEI. The CDR3 length is 15 residues. CDR3: CASQSQGLYTGELFF.

This chain links TRBV4-3 with TRBJ2-7; TCRdb indicates TRBD1, and absent DNA this call remains unverified. Germline assignment: CDR1 LGHNA and CDR2 YSLEER. The CDR3 sequence is 15 residues long. CDR3 protein: CASSQQNTGSWEQYF.

The rearrangement uses TRBV11-2 and TRBJ2-1; TCRdb lists TRBD2, though no DNA is available to test this call. The CDR3 consists of 17 residues. The germline gives CDR1 SGHAT, CDR2 FQNNGV. The CDR3 spells CASSLSSGGYSYNEQFF.